This passage covers 6 T cell receptor beta chains from one sample sequenced in a study of T-cell memory formation after mild COVID-19. TCRdb re-called the 5' RACE reads through MiXCR, storing one row per CDR3 protein. The repertoire holds approximately 46,000 distinct CDR3 sequences, 10% to 15% seen once, with approximately 25% in the top ten. The sequenced material came from PBMCs or a T cell subset sorted from them (not recorded which). These receptors came from a man younger than 30 who had mild COVID-19 (a few samples of this study predate the infection). Cell type and time point are not known.

This clonotype was counted only a few times. CDR3 bases: TGTGCCAGCAGCGTAGGTCCAGATACGCAGTATTTT. This codes for CASSVGPDTQYF. This chain connects TRBV9 to TRBJ2-3; no clear D. CDR1 is SGDLS, CDR2 YYNGEE, per germline. The CDR3 contains 12 residues. Deletions cut 0 bases from V and 4 bases from J, with 3 bases between.

The chain is built from TRBV12-3 or TRBV12-4 and TRBJ1-2; no clear D gene. V dropped 5 bases and J dropped 7 bases, with 17 bases sitting between them. The CDR3 has 14 amino acids. The CDR3 DNA reads TGTGCCAGCAGTCTATTCGGTTCAGGCGGTGGCTACACCTTC. Its translation: CASSLFGSGGGYTF.

This chain joins TRBV6-6 and TRBJ2-1, with D maybe TRBD1 (6 bases). CDR1 and CDR2 from the germline V gene are MNHNY and SVGAGI (reference sequence). This CDR3 is 13 amino acids long. V lost 8 bases, J lost 8 bases, and 16 bases lay in between. DNA of the CDR3: TGTGCCAGCGTCACCAGGGGAAGACATGAGCAGTTCTTC. The encoded protein is CASVTRGRHEQFF.

This clonotype was recorded many times. The chain employs TRBV9 and TRBJ2-2; TRBD2 matches at 7 bases. The CDR3 is 16 residues long. The germline gives CDR1 SGDLS, CDR2 YYNGEE. After removal of 2 bases from V and 7 bases from J, the junction contained 11 bases not matched to a gene. The CDR3 is CASSVTVGLAVGELFF. The CDR3, as DNA: TGTGCCAGCAGCGTGACCGTCGGCCTAGCGGTCGGGGAGCTGTTTTTT.

This clonotype was recorded a few times. The J gene is TRBJ2-5, the V gene TRBV6-5; 7 bases agree with TRBD2. CDR3 size: 14 residues. Germline CDR1 MNHEY, CDR2 SVGAGI. Trimming removed 5 bases from V and 1 base from J; junction bases left unmatched: 4. The CDR3 nucleotides read TGTGCCAGCAGTACACGCGGGAGCCAAGAGACCCAGTACTTC. Translating it yields CASSTRGSQETQYF.

The gene calls are TRBV20-1 and TRBJ2-2, with D perhaps TRBD1 (6 bases). This CDR3 spans 12 amino acids. Between the trimmed V and J ends, which lost 4 bases and 7 bases, there was a span of 10 bases. Germline loops: CDR1 DFQATT, CDR2 SNEGSKA (reference sequence). CDR3 nucleotides: TGCAGTGCTAAACAGGGAATCGGGGAGCTGTTTTTT. It codes for CSAKQGIGELFF.